The source of this TCR beta chain is a study of T cells in Graves' hyperthyroidism and ophthalmopathy. The study, taken as a whole, reports: Before onset, ophthalmopathy was predicted by the model a median around 6.5 months earlier. Most clonotypes expanded in thyroid above 0.001 were likewise present in blood.

Germline CDR1 and CDR2: SGHVS and FQNEAQ. The CDR3 contains 13 residues. The V segment lost 4 bases and the J segment 5 bases; nucleotides outside the gene matches: 5. This clonotype was observed at least ten times. Its antigen is currently unknown. RNA transcripts were the template for amplifying TCR beta CDR3 regions. Primed by the HTBI set, a first-round RT-PCR was run on the TCR CDR3. In TCRdb, the multiplex PCR reads were re-called with MiXCR into one record per CDR3 protein. The sample holds 100,000 to 130,000 distinct CDR3 sequences; roughly 15% are singletons and the top ten take around 44%. Patients aged 18 to 65 with hyperthyroidism were newly diagnosed, with duration under 2 months. The PBMCs had their origin in 7.5 to 10 ml of fresh peripheral blood.

The receptor's source is a woman in her forties or fifties with Graves' hyperthyroidism. J is TRBJ2-7 and V is TRBV7-8, with TRBD2 identical over 7 bases. Sequenced sample: blood. In DNA, the CDR3 is TGTGCCAGCAGCTACGGGGAGGGCGACGAGCAGTACGTC. Encoded protein: CASSYGEGDEQYV.